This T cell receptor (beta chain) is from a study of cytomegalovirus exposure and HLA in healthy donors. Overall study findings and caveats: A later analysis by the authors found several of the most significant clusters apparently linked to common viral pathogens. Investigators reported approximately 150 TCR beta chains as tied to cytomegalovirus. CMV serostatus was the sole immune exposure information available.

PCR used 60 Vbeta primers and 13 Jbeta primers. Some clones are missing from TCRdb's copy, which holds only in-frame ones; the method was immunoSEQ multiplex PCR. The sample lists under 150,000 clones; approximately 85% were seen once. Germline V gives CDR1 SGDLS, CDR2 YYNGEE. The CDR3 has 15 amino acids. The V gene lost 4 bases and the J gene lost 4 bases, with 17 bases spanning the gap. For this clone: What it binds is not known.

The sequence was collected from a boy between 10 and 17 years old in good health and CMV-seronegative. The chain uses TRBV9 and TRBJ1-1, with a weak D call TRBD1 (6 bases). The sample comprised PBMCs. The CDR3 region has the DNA TGTGCCAGCAGCCCAGTGGGGGGAGGGGGCACTGAAGCTTTCTTT. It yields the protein CASSPVGGGGTEAFF.